This T cell receptor beta chain was observed in a study of graft-versus-host responses after intestinal transplantation. Looked up from germline, CDR1 is MNHEY and CDR2 is SMNVEV (reference sequence). The CDR3 covers 11 residues. The ends were cut back, 4 bases at V and 3 bases at J, with 4 bases in the middle. Only in-frame clones appear in the TCRdb table, and some are missing; sequencing was by immunoSEQ multiplex PCR. The sample consists of fewer than 45,000 clones, over 85% of them appearing once. The chain employs TRBV27 and TRBJ2-7; D gene uncertain. This clonotype was obtained from a human patient who received an intestinal transplant, so some T cells may come from the graft donor. The specimen was PBMCs, collected 16 days after intestinal transplant. The CDR3 sequence is CASSSFYEQYF. CDR3 bases: TGTGCCAGCAGTTCGTTCTACGAGCAGTACTTC.